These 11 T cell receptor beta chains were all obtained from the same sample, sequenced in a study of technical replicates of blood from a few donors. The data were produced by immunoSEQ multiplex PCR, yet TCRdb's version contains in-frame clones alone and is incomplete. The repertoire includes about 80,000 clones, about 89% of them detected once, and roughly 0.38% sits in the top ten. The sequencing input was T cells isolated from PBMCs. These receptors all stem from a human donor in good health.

The CDR3 reads CASIPSGLYNEQFF. The CDR3 DNA reads TGTGCCAGCATCCCGAGTGGGCTTTACAATGAGCAGTTCTTC. The J gene is TRBJ2-1, the V gene TRBV6-1; D unclear. This CDR3 region has 14 residues. V was shortened by 7 bases and J by 4 bases, with 14 bases between the two germline ends. Germline V gene sequence: CDR1 MNHNS, CDR2 SASEGT.

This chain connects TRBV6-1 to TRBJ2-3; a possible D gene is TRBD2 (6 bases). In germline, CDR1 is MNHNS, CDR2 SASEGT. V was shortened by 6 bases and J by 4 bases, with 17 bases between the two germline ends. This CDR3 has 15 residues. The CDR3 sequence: CASRLDFGRADTQYF. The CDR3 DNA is TGTGCCAGCAGACTCGACTTCGGGAGAGCAGATACGCAGTATTTT.

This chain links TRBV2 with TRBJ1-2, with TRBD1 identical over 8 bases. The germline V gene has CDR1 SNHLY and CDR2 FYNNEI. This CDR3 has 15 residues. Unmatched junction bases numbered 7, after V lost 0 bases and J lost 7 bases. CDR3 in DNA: TGTGCCAGCAGTGAAGCCCGACAGGGGCTAGGTGGCTACACCTTC. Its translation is CASSEARQGLGGYTF.

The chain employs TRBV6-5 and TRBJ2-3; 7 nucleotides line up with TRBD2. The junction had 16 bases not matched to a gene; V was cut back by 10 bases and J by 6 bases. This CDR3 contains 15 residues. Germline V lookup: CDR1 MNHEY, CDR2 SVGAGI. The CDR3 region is CATGSRGGNWDTQYF. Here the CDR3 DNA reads TGTGCCACGGGATCCCGGGGAGGGAATTGGGATACGCAGTATTTT.

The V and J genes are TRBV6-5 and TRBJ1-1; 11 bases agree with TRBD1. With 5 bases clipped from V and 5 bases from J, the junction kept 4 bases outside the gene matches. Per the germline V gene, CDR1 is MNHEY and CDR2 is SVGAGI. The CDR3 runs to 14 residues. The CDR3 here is CASSTGQGGTEAFF. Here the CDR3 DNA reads TGTGCCAGCAGTACGGGACAGGGGGGAACTGAAGCTTTCTTT.

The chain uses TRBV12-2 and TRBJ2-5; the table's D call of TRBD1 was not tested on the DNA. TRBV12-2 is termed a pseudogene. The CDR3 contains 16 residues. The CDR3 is CASRLAGQGKVETQYF. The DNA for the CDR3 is TGTGCAAGTCGCTTAGCGGGACAGGGGAAGGTGGAGACCCAGTACTTC.

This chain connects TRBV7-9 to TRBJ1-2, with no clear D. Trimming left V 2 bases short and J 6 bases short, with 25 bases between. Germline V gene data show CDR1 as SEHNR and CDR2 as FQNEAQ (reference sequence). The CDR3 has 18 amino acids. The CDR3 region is CASSLKNFVIGELNGYTF. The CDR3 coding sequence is TGTGCCAGCAGCTTAAAAAATTTTGTCATCGGGGAGTTAAATGGCTACACCTTC.

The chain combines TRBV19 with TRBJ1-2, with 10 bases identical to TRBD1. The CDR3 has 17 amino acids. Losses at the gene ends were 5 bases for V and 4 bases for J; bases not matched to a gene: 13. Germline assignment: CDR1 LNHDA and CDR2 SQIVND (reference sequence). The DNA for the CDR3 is TGTGCCAGTAGTCCTCGGGACAGGGGAAGACTTGGCTATGGCTACACCTTC. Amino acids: CASSPRDRGRLGYGYTF.

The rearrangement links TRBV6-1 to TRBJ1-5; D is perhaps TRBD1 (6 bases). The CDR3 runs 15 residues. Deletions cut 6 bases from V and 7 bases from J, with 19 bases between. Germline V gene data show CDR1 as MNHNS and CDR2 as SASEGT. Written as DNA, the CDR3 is TGTGCCAGCAGCACTCTACAGGGCGAAGGACAGCCCCAGCATTTT. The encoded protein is CASSTLQGEGQPQHF.

The CDR3 DNA follows: TGTGCCAGCAGTACTAGGGTCAGTAGCTCCTACGAGCAGTACTTC. This codes for CASSTRVSSSYEQYF. This chain links TRBV25-1 with TRBJ2-7; D may be TRBD2 (5 bases). Germline loops: CDR1 MGHDK, CDR2 SYGVNS. Trimming removed 5 bases from V and 0 bases from J, with 14 bases in between. The CDR3 contains 15 residues.

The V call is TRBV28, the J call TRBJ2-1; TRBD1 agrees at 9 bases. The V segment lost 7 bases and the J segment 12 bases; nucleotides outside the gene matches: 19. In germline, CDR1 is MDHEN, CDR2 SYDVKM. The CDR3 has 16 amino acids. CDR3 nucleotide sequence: TGTGCCAGCAACCCGAGCCACGGGACAGGGCCGTTCGGGCAGTTCTTC. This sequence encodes CASNPSHGTGPFGQFF.